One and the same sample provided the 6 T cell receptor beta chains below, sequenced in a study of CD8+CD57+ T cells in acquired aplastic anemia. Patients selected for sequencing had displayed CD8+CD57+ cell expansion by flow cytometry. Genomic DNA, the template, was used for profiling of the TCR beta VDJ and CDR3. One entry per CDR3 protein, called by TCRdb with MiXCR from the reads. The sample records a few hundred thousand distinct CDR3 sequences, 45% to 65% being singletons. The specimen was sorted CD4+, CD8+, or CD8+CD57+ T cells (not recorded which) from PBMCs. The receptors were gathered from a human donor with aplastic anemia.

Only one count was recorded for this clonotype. The CDR3 loop reads CASRLLGRGKWNQPQHF. The CDR3 coding sequence is TGTGCCAGTAGGCTGTTAGGACGGGGTAAGTGGAATCAGCCCCAGCATTTT. This chain connects TRBV19 to TRBJ1-5; no clear D. This CDR3 comprises 17 residues. Trimming cost V 6 bases and J 4 bases, with 22 bases left between them. The germline V gene encodes CDR1 LNHDA and CDR2 SQIVND (reference sequence).

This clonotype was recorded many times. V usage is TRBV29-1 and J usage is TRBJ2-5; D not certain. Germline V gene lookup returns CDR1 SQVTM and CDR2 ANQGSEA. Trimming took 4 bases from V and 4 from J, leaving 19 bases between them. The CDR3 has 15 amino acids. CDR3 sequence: CSVGPPGIIGETQYF. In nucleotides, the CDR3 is TGCAGCGTTGGACCACCGGGCATTATCGGAGAGACCCAGTACTTC.

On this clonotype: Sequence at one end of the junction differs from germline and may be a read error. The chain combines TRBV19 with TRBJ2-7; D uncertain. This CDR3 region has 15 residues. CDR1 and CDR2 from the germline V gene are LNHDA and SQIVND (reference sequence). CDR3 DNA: TGTACCAGTAGTATCTCTCCGAGACACCTCTACGAGCAGTACTTC. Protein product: CTSSISPRHLYEQYF.

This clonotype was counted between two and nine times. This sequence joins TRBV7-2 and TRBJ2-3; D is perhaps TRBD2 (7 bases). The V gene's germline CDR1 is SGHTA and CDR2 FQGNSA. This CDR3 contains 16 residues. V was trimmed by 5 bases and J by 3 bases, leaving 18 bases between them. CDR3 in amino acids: CASSRGMGGRTDTQYF. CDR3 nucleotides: TGTGCCAGCAGCCGGGGTATGGGGGGGCGGACAGATACGCAGTATTTT.

CDR3 sequence (DNA): TGCAGCGTTGACCGAGGGCAGGGGATTAAGGGTGAAGCTTTCTTT. This sequence encodes CSVDRGQGIKGEAFF. The chain uses TRBV29-1 and TRBJ1-1; tentatively, D is TRBD1 (6 bases). With 3 bases removed from V and 7 bases from J, the gap between germline ends came to 21 bases. There are 15 residues in the CDR3. Per the germline V gene, CDR1 is SQVTM and CDR2 is ANQGSEA.

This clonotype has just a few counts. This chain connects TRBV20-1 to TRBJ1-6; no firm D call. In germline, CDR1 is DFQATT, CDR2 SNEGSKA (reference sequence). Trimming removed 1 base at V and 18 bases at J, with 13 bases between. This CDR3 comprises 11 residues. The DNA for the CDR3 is TGCAGTGCTAGAGCGGACCCTGTCTCCCACTTT. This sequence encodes CSARADPVSHF.